This T cell receptor (beta chain) was sequenced in a study of blood T cell repertoires in COVID-19. The overall study: From T cells, B-cell-depleted T cells, or PBMCs came the material, which was cDNA or gDNA.

V lost 3 bases, J lost 7 bases, and 12 bases lay in between. The CDR3 spans 13 residues. CDR1 and CDR2 from the germline V gene are SGHAT and FQNNGV. As handled by the study authors: Reference gene primer amplification gave estimated nucleated cell counts. Libraries were prepared by immunoSEQ multiplex PCR; TCRdb keeps only in-frame clonotypes and omits some of them. For V, J and clone size, that table is used; D and trimming come from the DNA. The sample has about 370,000 clones; nearly 90% are singletons. Those who participated ranged in age from 18 to 89 years and resided in 20 to 30 US areas. Clinical histories supplied by participants themselves formed the basis of cohort assignment.

The TCR comes from a woman in her twenties or thirties who had recovered from COVID-19. What was sequenced was PBMCs or T cells enriched from blood (not recorded which). This chain uses TRBV11-2 with TRBJ1-2; perhaps TRBD1 as D (5 bases). Here the CDR3 reads CASSFSQGSGYTF. The CDR3 DNA reads as TGTGCCAGCAGCTTCTCGCAGGGCAGTGGCTACACCTTC.